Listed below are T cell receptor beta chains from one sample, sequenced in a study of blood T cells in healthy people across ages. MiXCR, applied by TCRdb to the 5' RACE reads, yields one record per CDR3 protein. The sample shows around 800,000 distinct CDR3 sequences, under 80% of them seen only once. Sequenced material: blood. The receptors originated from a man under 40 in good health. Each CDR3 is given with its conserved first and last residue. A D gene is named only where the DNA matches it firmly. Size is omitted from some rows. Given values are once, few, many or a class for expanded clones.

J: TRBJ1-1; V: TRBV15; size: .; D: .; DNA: TGTGCCACCAGCAGAGAAAAGTCTGGTGAAGCTTTCTTT; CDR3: CATSREKSGEAFF
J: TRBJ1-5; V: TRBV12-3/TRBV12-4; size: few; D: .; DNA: TGTGCCAGCAGTTCATGGACGGTGGGAAAGCATTTT; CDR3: CASSSWTVGKHF
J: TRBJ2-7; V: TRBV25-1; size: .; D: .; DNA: TGTGCCAGCAGTGGTCCAAACAGGTTTTACTCCTACGAGCAGTACTTC; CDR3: CASSGPNRFYSYEQYF
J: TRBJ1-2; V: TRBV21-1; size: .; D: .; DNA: TGTGCCAGCAGGCGCAGGGTGGGGAATGGCTACACCTTC; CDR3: CASRRRVGNGYTF
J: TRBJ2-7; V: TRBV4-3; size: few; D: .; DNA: TGCGCCAGCAGCCAGGGACACCAGTCCTACGAGCAGTACTTC; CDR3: CASSQGHQSYEQYF
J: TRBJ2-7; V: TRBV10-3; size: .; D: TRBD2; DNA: TGTGCCATAACTAGCGGGGGCTCCTACGAGCAGTACTTC; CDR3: CAITSGGSYEQYF
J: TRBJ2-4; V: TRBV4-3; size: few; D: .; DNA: TGCGCCAGCAGCCCCGGGACCGCGGTTGCAAACATTCAGTACTTC; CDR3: CASSPGTAVANIQYF
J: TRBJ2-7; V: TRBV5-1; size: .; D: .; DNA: TGCGCCAGCAGCTTCGAACAGGGAGGTTTCAACGAGCAGTACTTC; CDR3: CASSFEQGGFNEQYF
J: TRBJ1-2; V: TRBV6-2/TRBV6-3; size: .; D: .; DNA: TGTGCCAGCAGTTACGGGTCATCTAGCTCCTATGGCTACACCTTC; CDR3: CASSYGSSSSYGYTF
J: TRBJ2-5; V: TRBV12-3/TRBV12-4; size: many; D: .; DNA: TGTGCCAGCAGCCCCCGGGACGGAGAGACCCAGTACTTC; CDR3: CASSPRDGETQYF
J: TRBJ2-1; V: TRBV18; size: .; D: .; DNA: TGTGTCAGCTCACTCCGGGACACGAGGTCCGATGAGCAGTTCTTC; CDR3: CVSSLRDTRSDEQFF
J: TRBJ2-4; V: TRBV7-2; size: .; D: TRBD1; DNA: TGTGCCAGCAGCCCTATACAGGGGCCCAACATTCAGTACTTC; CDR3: CASSPIQGPNIQYF
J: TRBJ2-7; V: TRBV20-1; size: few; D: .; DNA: TGCAGTGCCGCGAAGGACGAGCAGTACTTC; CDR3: CSAAKDEQYF
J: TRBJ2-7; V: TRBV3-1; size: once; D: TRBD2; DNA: TGTGCCAGCAGCCTCCTAGCGTCTAGCGGGGGGTTTCTACCAAAATCTGGCTCCTACGAGCAGTACTTC; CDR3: CASSLLASSGGFLPKSGSYEQYF
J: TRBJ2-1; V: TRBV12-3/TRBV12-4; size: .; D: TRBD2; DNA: TGTGCCAGCAGTTTTTGGGCGGGGGACCGACAAGATGAGCAGTTCTTC; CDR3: CASSFWAGDRQDEQFF
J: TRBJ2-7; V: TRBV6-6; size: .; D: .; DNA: TGTGCCAGCAAATGGGAGGGGGCGGGGTACGAGCAGTACTTC; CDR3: CASKWEGAGYEQYF
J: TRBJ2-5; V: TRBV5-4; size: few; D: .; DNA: TGTGCCAGCAGCTTTAGTGGGTCCCAAGAGACCCAGTACTTC; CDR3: CASSFSGSQETQYF
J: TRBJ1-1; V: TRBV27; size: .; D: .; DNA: TGTGCCAGCAGTTTGAAGGGCCACACTGAAGCTTTCTTT; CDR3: CASSLKGHTEAFF
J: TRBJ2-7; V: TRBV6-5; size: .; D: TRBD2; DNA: TGTGCCAGCACCAAAGCGGGGGCCGCCTACGAGCAGTACTTC; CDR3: CASTKAGAAYEQYF
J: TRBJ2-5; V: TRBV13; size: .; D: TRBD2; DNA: TGTGCCAGCAGCCAAAGGACTAGCGGCAAGATGTGGACCCAGTACTTC; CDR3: CASSQRTSGKMWTQYF
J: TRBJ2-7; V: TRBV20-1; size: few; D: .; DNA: TGCAGTGCAGAAAGGTTTGGGGGTCAGTCCTACGAGCAGTACTTC; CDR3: CSAERFGGQSYEQYF
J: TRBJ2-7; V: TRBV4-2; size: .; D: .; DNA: TGTGCCAGCAGCCAAGATGTGGGGGGCTCCCCCTACGAGCAGTACTTC; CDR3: CASSQDVGGSPYEQYF
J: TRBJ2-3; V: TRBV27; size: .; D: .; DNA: TGTGCCAGCAGGTCCCGCAGTGCAGATACGCAGTATTTT; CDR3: CASRSRSADTQYF
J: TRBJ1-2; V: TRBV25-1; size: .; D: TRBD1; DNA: TGTGCCAGCAGTGACAGGGGGCGCGATGGCTACACCTTC; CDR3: CASSDRGRDGYTF
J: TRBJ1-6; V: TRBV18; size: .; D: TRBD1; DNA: TGTGCCAGCTCACCCGGACAGGCCCTCCACTTT; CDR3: CASSPGQALHF
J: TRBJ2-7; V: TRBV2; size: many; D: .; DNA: TGTGCCAGCAGTTCAACCTGGGGAGGTGGCGAGCAGTACTTC; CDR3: CASSSTWGGGEQYF
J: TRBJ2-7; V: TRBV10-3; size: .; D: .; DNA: TGTGCCATCAGTCTTACCAACCCGGAACAGGCGTCCTACGAGCAGTACTTC; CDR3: CAISLTNPEQASYEQYF
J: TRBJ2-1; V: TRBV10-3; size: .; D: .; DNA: TGTGCCATCAGCCCCGGGGGAGCGGAGACCCAGTTCTTC; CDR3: CAISPGGAETQFF
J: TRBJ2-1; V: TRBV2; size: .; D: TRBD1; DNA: TGTGCCAGCAGTGGACAACAGGGGGCTGAGCAGTTCTTC; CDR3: CASSGQQGAEQFF
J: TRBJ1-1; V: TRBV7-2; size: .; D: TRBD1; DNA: TGTGCCAGCAGCTCCGCGGGGACAGGGAACACTGAAGCTTTCTTT; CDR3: CASSSAGTGNTEAFF
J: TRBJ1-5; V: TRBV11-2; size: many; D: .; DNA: TGTGCCAGCAGCTTGACTCCCAATCAGCCCCAGCATTTT; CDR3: CASSLTPNQPQHF
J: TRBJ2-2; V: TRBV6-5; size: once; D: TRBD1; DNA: TGTGCCAGCAGTGGGACAGGGGACACCGGGGAGCTGTTTTTT; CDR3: CASSGTGDTGELFF
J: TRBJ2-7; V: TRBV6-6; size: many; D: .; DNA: TGTGCCAGCAGTTACTCAGAGGAATACGAGCAGTACTTC; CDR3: CASSYSEEYEQYF
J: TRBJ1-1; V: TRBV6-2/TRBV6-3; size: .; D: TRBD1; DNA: TGTGCCAGCAGTTACTCTTCGTCAGGGGGCCCTGAAGCTTTCTTT; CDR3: CASSYSSSGGPEAFF
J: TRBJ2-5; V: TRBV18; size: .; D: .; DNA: TGTGCCAGCTCACCACCGACAGCTGGGGAGACCCAGTACTTC; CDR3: CASSPPTAGETQYF
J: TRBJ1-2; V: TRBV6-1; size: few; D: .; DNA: TGTGCCAGCAGAAGACATGAAGCTAACTATGGCTACACCTTC; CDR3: CASRRHEANYGYTF
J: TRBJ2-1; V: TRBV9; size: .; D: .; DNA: TGTGCCAGCAGCGTAGTTGGAGTGAAGGGCGGATCCTACAATGAGCAGTTCTTC; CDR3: CASSVVGVKGGSYNEQFF
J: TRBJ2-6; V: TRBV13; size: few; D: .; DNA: TGTGCCAGCAGCTTATCTAGACGGGGGGCCAACGTCCTGACTTTC; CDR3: CASSLSRRGANVLTF
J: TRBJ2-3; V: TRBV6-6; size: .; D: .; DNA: TGTGCCAGCAGTCCGGACTTACTCCCAGATACGCAGTATTTT; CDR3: CASSPDLLPDTQYF
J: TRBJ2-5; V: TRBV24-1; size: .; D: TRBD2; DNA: TGTGCCACCAGTGACCCGGGGGGAGAGACCCAGTACTTC; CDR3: CATSDPGGETQYF
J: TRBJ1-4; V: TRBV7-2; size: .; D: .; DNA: TGTGCCAGCAGTCGACTCGGATACTTGGGGGTAGAAAAACTGTTTTTT; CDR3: CASSRLGYLGVEKLFF
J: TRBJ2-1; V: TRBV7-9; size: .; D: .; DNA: TGTGCCAGCAGTCAAACAGCCTACAATGAGCAGTTCTTC; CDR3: CASSQTAYNEQFF
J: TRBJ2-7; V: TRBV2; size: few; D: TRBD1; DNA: TGTGCCAGCTCGCGGAGGACAGGGCAGGCCTACGAGCAGTACTTC; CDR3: CASSRRTGQAYEQYF
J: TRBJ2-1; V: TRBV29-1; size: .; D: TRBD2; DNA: TGCAGCCCGGGAGGGCTAGCGGCGAATGAGCAGTTCTTC; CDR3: CSPGGLAANEQFF
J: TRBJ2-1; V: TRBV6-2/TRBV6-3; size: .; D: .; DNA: TGTGCCAGTCCAGGAGACTATTACGGGACGGAACCCTACAATGAGCAGTTCTTC; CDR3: CASPGDYYGTEPYNEQFF
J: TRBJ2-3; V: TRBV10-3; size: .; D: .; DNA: TGTGCCATCAGTGAGTCGAACTATGATACGCAGTATTTT; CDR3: CAISESNYDTQYF
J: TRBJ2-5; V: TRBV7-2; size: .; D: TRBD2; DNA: TGTGCCAGCAGCCCTAGCGCGGGGGGTGTCCAAGAGACCCAGTACTTC; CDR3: CASSPSAGGVQETQYF
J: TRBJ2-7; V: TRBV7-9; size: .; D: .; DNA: TGTGCCAGCAGCATAGTAAGCGAGCAGTACTTC; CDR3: CASSIVSEQYF